The 30 T cell receptor beta chains presented below share a single source sample, sequenced in a study of blood T cell repertoires in COVID-19. Profiling relied on immunoSEQ multiplex PCR, and the TCRdb table lists in-frame clones only, not all of them. The sample carries roughly 330,000 clones, 80% to 90% recorded once. Sequences were obtained from peripheral blood. The receptors were sampled from a man in his thirties or forties with COVID-19, enrolled during active disease.

The V call is TRBV4-1, the J call TRBJ1-5, with a weak D call TRBD1 (5 bases). The CDR3 consists of 16 residues. Trimming took 0 bases from V and 2 from J, leaving 11 bases between them. CDR1 is MGHRA and CDR2 is YSYEKL in the germline V gene. DNA for the CDR3: TGCGCCAGCAGCCAAGAAGGGGCAGGGCGCAATCAGCCCCAGCATTTT. Protein sequence: CASSQEGAGRNQPQHF.

This rearrangement joins TRBV7-9 to TRBJ2-1, with a weak D call TRBD2 (5 bases). The germline V gene encodes CDR1 SEHNR and CDR2 FQNEAQ (reference sequence). V was cut by 7 bases and J by 7 bases, with 14 bases left in between. The CDR3 contains 13 residues. The CDR3 loop is CASNDRGLNEQFF. The CDR3 region has the DNA TGTGCCAGCAACGATCGGGGATTGAATGAGCAGTTCTTC.

This clone was observed a few times. The chain links TRBV5-4 to TRBJ2-5; 10 bases align to TRBD1. V lost 3 bases and J lost 4; bases outside the gene matches: 0. The CDR3 spans 13 residues. CDR1 and CDR2 (germline): SGHNT, YYREEE (reference sequence). The CDR3 loop reads CASSWDRGETQYF. CDR3 coding DNA: TGTGCCAGCAGCTGGGACAGGGGAGAGACCCAGTACTTC.

The chain carries TRBV2 and TRBJ1-1, with 9 bases lining up with TRBD1. V dropped 6 bases and J dropped 6; count of bases not matched to a gene: 8. The CDR3 contains 14 residues. Germline V gene data show CDR1 as SNHLY and CDR2 as FYNNEI. The CDR3 loop is CASSSGQGKAEAFF. The CDR3 DNA sequence: TGTGCCAGCAGCTCCGGACAGGGGAAGGCTGAAGCTTTCTTT.

In this sample, this clone turned up once. V usage is TRBV28 and J usage is TRBJ1-2; TRBD1 matches at 7 bases. The germline V gene encodes CDR1 MDHEN and CDR2 SYDVKM. CDR3 length: 15 residues. Losses at the gene ends were 2 bases for V and 5 bases for J; bases not matched to a gene: 8. Here the CDR3 reads CASSLVGGRRYGYTF. CDR3 nucleotide sequence: TGTGCCAGCAGTTTAGTAGGGGGCCGGCGTTATGGCTACACCTTC.

The chain has TRBV10-3 and TRBJ2-7; D is ambiguous. Germline V gene data show CDR1 as ENHRY and CDR2 as SYGVKD. The ends were cut back, 0 bases at V and 7 bases at J, with 4 bases in the middle. This CDR3 spans 11 amino acids. The CDR3 coding sequence is TGTGCCATCAGTGAGTCTAGAGAGCAGTACTTC. Amino acids: CAISESREQYF.

As for this clone: The identical CDR3 is also encoded by other nucleotide sequences in the sample. This sequence joins TRBV5-1 and TRBJ2-1; TRBD1 might be the D (6 bases). This CDR3 region has 13 residues. Germline values: CDR1 SGHRS, CDR2 YFSETQ. Trimming shortened V by 0 bases and J by 6 bases, and 7 bases separated the two germline ends. CDR3: CASSLAGVNEQFF. The CDR3 DNA follows: TGCGCCAGCAGCTTGGCAGGGGTCAATGAGCAGTTCTTC.

The genes are TRBV3-1 (or the pseudogene TRBV3-2) and TRBJ2-1; 8 nucleotides line up with TRBD2. J was trimmed by 2 bases and V by 4 bases; bases with no gene match: 10. The CDR3 is made up of 17 amino acids. Germline V gene sequence: CDR1 LGHDT, CDR2 YNNKEL (reference sequence). Here the CDR3 reads CASSRTAGTRPYNEQFF. As DNA, the CDR3 is TGTGCCAGCAGCCGGACAGCCGGGACTAGACCCTACAATGAGCAGTTCTTC.

V usage is TRBV28 and J usage is TRBJ1-3; perhaps TRBD1 as D (6 bases). V dropped 7 bases and J dropped 2 bases, with 15 bases sitting between them. CDR1 and CDR2 from the germline V gene are MDHEN and SYDVKM. The CDR3 runs to 15 residues. DNA for the CDR3: TGTGCCAGCACCCTTTTGGGGGCTGCTGGAAACACCATATATTTT. Translating gives CASTLLGAAGNTIYF. The full variable domain, with the rest looked up from reference TRBV28 and TRBJ1-3, is DVKVTQSSRYLVKRTGEKVFLECVQDMDHENMFWYRQDPGLGLRLIYFSYDVKMKEKGDIPEGYSVSREKKERFSLILESASTNQTSMYLCASTLLGAAGNTIYFGEGSWLTVV.

This clone was found many times. Other nucleotide sequences in the sample specify the same CDR3. The chain carries TRBV5-4 and TRBJ2-7; 8 bases align to TRBD1. From germline, CDR1 is SGHNT and CDR2 YYREEE (reference sequence). The trim removed 4 bases at V and 5 bases at J, leaving 5 bases unmatched. The length of the CDR3 is 13 residues. The CDR3: CASSRQGSDEQYF. The CDR3 DNA follows: TGTGCCAGCAGCCGACAGGGGTCGGACGAGCAGTACTTC.

The chain is built from TRBV4-2 and TRBJ2-1, with D possibly matching TRBD1 (6 bases). Germline lookup yields CDR1 LGHNA and CDR2 YNFKEQ. Trimming cost V 4 bases and J 5 bases, with 21 bases left between them. The CDR3 sequence is 17 residues long. The DNA of the CDR3 is TGTGCCAGCAGCCGTAGGGGGAGAGGGGCTTACGACAATGAGCAGTTCTTC. Protein product: CASSRRGRGAYDNEQFF.

The chain links TRBV7-7 to TRBJ1-5, with TRBD1 matching 7 bases. The J segment lost 5 bases and the V segment lost 6 bases, leaving 4 bases of the junction unmatched. Germline CDR1 reads SSHAT; CDR2 reads FNYEAQ (reference sequence). The CDR3 sequence is 13 residues long. The CDR3 loop is CASSYDRDQPQHF. The CDR3 nucleotides are TGTGCCAGCAGTTACGACAGGGATCAGCCCCAGCATTTT. Supplemented by reference TRBV7-7 and TRBJ1-5, the full variable domain reads GAGVSQSPRYKVTKRGQDVTLRCDPISSHATLYWYQQALGQGPEFLTYFNYEAQPDKSGLPSDRFSAERPEGSISTLTIQRTEQRDSAMYRCASSYDRDQPQHFGDGTRLSIL.

The chain employs TRBV9 and TRBJ1-1; 7 nucleotides align to TRBD1. The trim removed 2 bases at V and 4 bases at J, leaving 5 bases unmatched. The CDR3 sequence is 14 residues long. CDR1 SGDLS and CDR2 YYNGEE come from the germline V gene. Here the CDR3 reads CASSVGPGGTEAFF. In nucleotides, the CDR3 is TGTGCCAGCAGCGTGGGACCAGGGGGCACTGAAGCTTTCTTT.

V is TRBV19 and J is TRBJ1-4, with a weak D call TRBD1 (5 bases). Trimming pared 3 bases from V and 4 bases from J, leaving 15 bases between. The CDR3 extends over 16 amino acids. CDR1 is LNHDA, CDR2 SQIVND, per germline (reference sequence). CDR3 bases: TGTGCCAGTAGTATTGGGCCCCAGGGAAGTAATGAAAAACTGTTTTTT. Translation gives CASSIGPQGSNEKLFF. The full variable domain, with the rest looked up from reference TRBV19 and TRBJ1-4, is DGGITQSPKYLFRKEGQNVTLSCEQNLNHDAMYWYRQDPGQGLRLIYYSQIVNDFQKGDIAEGYSVSREKKESFPLTVTSAQKNPTAFYLCASSIGPQGSNEKLFFGSGTQLSVL.

This chain links TRBV5-5 with TRBJ2-7, with 7 positions matching TRBD1. Germline-derived CDR1 and CDR2 are SGHKS and YYEKEE (reference sequence). J gave up 3 bases and V 2 bases, and 8 bases lay outside the gene matches. This CDR3 spans 15 amino acids. The CDR3 nucleotides are TGTGCCAGCAGCTTAAACCGGGACAGAGACTACGAGCAGTACTTC. The encoded protein is CASSLNRDRDYEQYF.

The chain employs TRBV28 and TRBJ1-2, with 10 bases lining up with TRBD1. The CDR3 runs 16 residues. With V trimmed by 6 bases and J by 4 bases, 11 bases remained unmatched. Germline V gives CDR1 MDHEN, CDR2 SYDVKM. The CDR3 region is CASSRGTGVIGYGYTF. The CDR3 DNA follows: TGTGCCAGCAGCCGCGGGACAGGGGTTATCGGCTATGGCTACACCTTC.

V and J are TRBV24-1 and TRBJ2-1, with 7 bases that match TRBD2. In germline, CDR1 is KGHDR, CDR2 SFDVKD. Trimming cost V 4 bases and J 7 bases; bases outside gene matches: 6. The CDR3 consists of 14 residues. The CDR3 sequence is CATSEVGSGNEQFF. DNA for the CDR3: TGTGCCACCAGTGAGGTTGGTAGCGGGAATGAGCAGTTCTTC.

The rearrangement uses TRBV14 and TRBJ1-2; perhaps TRBD1 as D (5 bases). V was pared by 2 bases and J by 2 bases, with 15 bases between. CDR3 length: 16 residues. CDR1 is SGHDN, CDR2 FVKESK, per germline. The CDR3 reads CASSQRSGALNYGYTF. DNA of the CDR3: TGTGCCAGCAGCCAAAGAAGTGGGGCCTTGAACTATGGCTACACCTTC.

The rearrangement uses TRBV5-1 and TRBJ2-1, with TRBD2 identical over 10 bases. The CDR3 runs 16 residues. V was pared by 0 bases and J by 3 bases, with 3 bases of the junction left unmatched. Germline V gene sequence: CDR1 SGHRS, CDR2 YFSETQ. In nucleotides, the CDR3 is TGCGCCAGCAGCTTGGTAGCTAGCGGGGGCTACAATGAGCAGTTCTTC. It encodes CASSLVASGGYNEQFF. The full variable domain, with the rest looked up from reference TRBV5-1 and TRBJ2-1, is KAGVTQTPRYLIKTRGQQVTLSCSPISGHRSVSWYQQTPGQGLQFLFEYFSETQRNKGNFPGRFSGRQFSNSRSEMNVSTLELGDSALYLCASSLVASGGYNEQFFGPGTRLTVL.

The rearrangement joins TRBV7-8 to TRBJ2-3; 7 bases are shared with TRBD1. V gave up 3 bases and J gave up 3 bases; unmatched junction bases: 12. Germline CDR1 is SGHVS and CDR2 is FQNEAQ. The CDR3 is made up of 17 amino acids. The CDR3 DNA reads as TGTGCCAGCAGCTTGGGTGGTGGGACAGAGGGAACAGATACGCAGTATTTT. This sequence encodes CASSLGGGTEGTDTQYF. The variable domain in full, completed from reference TRBV7-8 and TRBJ2-3, reads GAGVSQSPRYKVAKRGQDVALRCDPISGHVSLFWYQQALGQGPEFLTYFQNEAQLDKSGLPSDRFFAERPEGSVSTLKIQRTQQEDSAVYLCASSLGGGTEGTDTQYFGPGTRLTVL.

The rearrangement joins TRBV5-6 to TRBJ1-4, with 9 bases identical to TRBD1. CDR3 length: 17 residues. Germline CDR1 reads SGHDT; CDR2 reads YYEEEE. The V gene end was trimmed by 3 bases and the J gene end by 0 bases; junction bases not matched to a gene: 6. The CDR3 loop is CASSYDRGGATNEKLFF. In nucleotides, the CDR3 is TGTGCCAGCAGCTACGACAGGGGGGGTGCAACTAATGAAAAACTGTTTTTT. Full variable domain (outside the CDR3, taken from reference TRBV5-6 and TRBJ1-4): DAGVTQSPTHLIKTRGQQVTLRCSPKSGHDTVSWYQQALGQGPQFIFQYYEEEERQRGNFPDRFSGHQFPNYSSELNVNALLLGDSALYLCASSYDRGGATNEKLFFGSGTQLSVL.

The rearrangement links TRBV23-1 to TRBJ1-2; D is undetermined. TRBV23-1 is given ORF status, its function remaining uncertain. The CDR3 totals 13 residues. The germline V and J ends were trimmed by 2 bases and 8 bases, with 12 bases remaining between them. CDR3 nucleotides: TGCGCCAGCAGTCAACTCTTCCGGGTCGGCTACACCTTC. It translates to CASSQLFRVGYTF.

The chain is built from TRBV28 and TRBJ2-7; the D gene is possibly TRBD2 (6 bases). Trimming removed 7 bases from V and 0 bases from J, with 13 bases in between. The V gene's germline CDR1 is MDHEN and CDR2 SYDVKM. The CDR3 extends over 14 amino acids. The CDR3 nucleotides are TGTGCCAGCACCTGGGACGGGAGCTCCTACGAGCAGTACTTC. This translates into CASTWDGSSYEQYF.

V and J are TRBV6-5 and TRBJ2-5, with 9 bases that match TRBD1. The germline gives CDR1 MNHEY, CDR2 SVGAGI. V lost 8 bases and J lost 2; bases outside the gene matches: 6. CDR3 length: 14 amino acids. Written as DNA, the CDR3 is TGTGCCAGCCTTCGGACAGGGGAGCAAGAGACCCAGTACTTC. Translating gives CASLRTGEQETQYF.

CDR3 sequence reads: CASSLGVGASYEQYF. CDR3 bases: TGCGCCAGCAGCTTGGGTGTGGGGGCGTCCTACGAGCAGTACTTC. The chain employs TRBV5-1 and TRBJ2-7; D might be TRBD1 (6 bases). Germline CDR1 is SGHRS and CDR2 is YFSETQ. V lost 0 bases to trimming and J lost 1 base, with 11 bases between them. This CDR3 region has 15 residues.

The gene calls are TRBV6-5 and TRBJ1-2; TRBD1 matches at 8 bases. Unmatched junction bases numbered 9, after V lost 8 bases and J lost 7 bases. The germline V gene has CDR1 MNHEY and CDR2 SVGAGI. The length of the CDR3 is 13 residues. CDR3: CASEARGLFGYTF. DNA for the CDR3: TGTGCCAGCGAGGCCAGGGGGCTTTTTGGCTACACCTTC.

The rearrangement links TRBV7-2 to TRBJ2-3; possibly TRBD2 for D (6 bases). The CDR3 covers 16 residues. The germline V and J ends were trimmed by 3 bases and 0 bases, with 13 bases remaining between them. In germline, CDR1 is SGHTA, CDR2 FQGNSA. The CDR3: CASSLRGVPSTDTQYF. The CDR3, as DNA: TGTGCCAGCAGCTTGCGGGGAGTACCTAGCACAGATACGCAGTATTTT.

In DNA, the CDR3 is TGTGCCAGCAGCCCAATAGCGGGAGGGCGGAATGAGCAGTTCTTC. It yields the protein CASSPIAGGRNEQFF. The V and J genes are TRBV7-3 and TRBJ2-1; 11 bases align to TRBD2. This CDR3 has 15 amino acids. V shed 5 bases and J 7 bases; nucleotides not matched to a gene: 7. The germline CDR1 and CDR2 sequences are SGHTA and FQGTGA.

A single count supports this clone. V gene TRBV5-1 combines with J gene TRBJ2-5, with 15 bases lining up with TRBD2. Germline V CDR1 and CDR2: SGHRS, YFSETQ. CDR3 length equals 17 residues. V gave up 4 bases and J gave up 2 bases; unmatched junction bases: 6. The CDR3 sequence is CASSEGLAGGTQETQYF. The CDR3 nucleotides are TGCGCCAGCAGCGAGGGACTAGCGGGGGGTACTCAAGAGACCCAGTACTTC.

This clone was recorded once. The J gene is TRBJ2-1, the V gene TRBV27; no reliable D call. CDR1 MNHEY and CDR2 SMNVEV come from the germline V gene (reference sequence). Trimming cost V 4 bases and J 2 bases, with 12 bases left between them. This CDR3 spans 15 amino acids. In nucleotides, the CDR3 is TGTGCCAGCAGTTCCGACGGGTCGGCCTACAATGAGCAGTTCTTC. Protein sequence: CASSSDGSAYNEQFF.